This passage covers 17 T cell receptor beta chains from one sample sequenced in a study of blood T cell repertoires in COVID-19. Sequencing was performed with immunoSEQ multiplex PCR; in TCRdb, only in-frame clones are kept and a portion is missing. The sample includes some 120,000 clones, more than 75% of them seen just once. Sequencing was carried out using peripheral blood. These receptors came from a middle-aged man with active COVID-19.

V is TRBV21-1 and J is TRBJ2-1; TRBD2 is taken as the D call from the table, unchecked against the DNA. TRBV21-1 is recorded as a pseudogene. The CDR3 runs 16 residues. The CDR3 nucleotides are TGTGCCAGCTCCACGGGACTAGCGGGAGGGCACAATGAGCAGTTCTTC. Its protein is CASSTGLAGGHNEQFF.

The chain is built from TRBV6-1 and TRBJ2-3; 8 positions match TRBD1. Germline CDR1 reads MNHNS; CDR2 reads SASEGT. The CDR3 covers 16 residues. J lost 4 bases, V lost 2 bases, and 8 bases had no gene match. The CDR3 spells CASSEFRAGGPDTQYF. The CDR3 nucleotides are TGTGCCAGCAGTGAATTTCGGGCAGGGGGCCCAGATACGCAGTATTTT.

The chain employs TRBV7-2 and TRBJ2-3, with 8 bases identical to TRBD2. CDR3 length equals 17 residues. V trimming: 5 bases; J trimming: 2 bases; junction bases outside the gene matches: 12. Germline V gives CDR1 SGHTA, CDR2 FQGNSA. This CDR3 is CASSAPLAGLDTDTQYF. The CDR3 DNA reads TGTGCCAGCAGCGCCCCTCTAGCGGGCCTAGACACAGATACGCAGTATTTT.

The rearrangement links TRBV20-1 to TRBJ2-2; 12 nucleotides agree with TRBD2. The germline gives CDR1 DFQATT, CDR2 SNEGSKA (reference sequence). V dropped 3 bases and J dropped 1; count of bases not matched to a gene: 6. The CDR3 is made up of 17 amino acids. The CDR3 loop is CSASGLAGGKNTGELFF. CDR3 coding DNA: TGCAGTGCTAGTGGCCTAGCGGGGGGGAAGAACACCGGGGAGCTGTTTTTT.

J is TRBJ1-4 and V is TRBV7-9, with unresolved D. Trimming took off 5 bases at V and 8 bases at J, with 12 bases between the two ends. There are 13 residues in the CDR3. Germline CDR1 is SEHNR and CDR2 is FQNEAQ (reference sequence). CDR3 loop: CASSKGPGEKLFF. DNA for the CDR3: TGTGCCAGCAGCAAAGGTCCCGGGGAAAAACTGTTTTTT.

V is TRBV6-1 and J is TRBJ1-1, with TRBD1 identical over 7 bases. CDR3 length equals 13 residues. With 2 bases clipped from V and 6 bases from J, the junction kept 3 bases outside the gene matches. Germline values: CDR1 MNHNS, CDR2 SASEGT. The CDR3 nucleotides read TGTGCCAGCAGTGAACGACAGGGTGCTGAAGCTTTCTTT. Its translation is CASSERQGAEAFF.

The chain uses TRBV7-2 and TRBJ1-1; D might be TRBD1 (5 bases). This CDR3 has 13 amino acids. Germline loops: CDR1 SGHTA, CDR2 FQGNSA. Deletions cut 1 base from V and 7 bases from J, with 10 bases between. CDR3 sequence (DNA): TGTGCCAGCAGCTTAGAGCCCGGGGGTGAAGCTTTCTTT. Its protein is CASSLEPGGEAFF.

This clone was detected only a few times. The chain is built from TRBV10-3 and TRBJ2-7, with D uncertain. Germline V gene lookup returns CDR1 ENHRY and CDR2 SYGVKD. Trimming took 5 bases from V and 5 from J, leaving 10 bases between them. The CDR3 has 12 amino acids. DNA of the CDR3: TGTGCCATCAGTAGTCTGGAGAACGAGCAGTACTTC. Its protein product is CAISSLENEQYF.

This clone was observed once. This sequence joins TRBV19 and TRBJ1-1; unclear D gene. Between the trimmed V and J ends, which lost 5 bases and 0 bases, there was a span of 7 bases. This CDR3 has 13 amino acids. Germline assignment: CDR1 LNHDA and CDR2 SQIVND (reference sequence). In nucleotides, the CDR3 is TGTGCCAGTAGTTACGGGGTGAACACTGAAGCTTTCTTT. Translation gives CASSYGVNTEAFF. Based on the CDR3 plus reference TRBV19 and TRBJ1-1, the full variable domain is DGGITQSPKYLFRKEGQNVTLSCEQNLNHDAMYWYRQDPGQGLRLIYYSQIVNDFQKGDIAEGYSVSREKKESFPLTVTSAQKNPTAFYLCASSYGVNTEAFFGQGTRLTVV.

The rearrangement uses TRBV7-2 and TRBJ2-2, with a possible D match to TRBD1 (6 bases). The germline V gene encodes CDR1 SGHTA and CDR2 FQGNSA. The CDR3 runs to 14 residues. The V and J ends lost 5 bases and 1 base respectively, with 8 bases between them. Here the CDR3 reads CASSQGQNTGELFF. The DNA of the CDR3 is TGTGCCAGCAGCCAGGGACAGAACACCGGGGAGCTGTTTTTT.

This chain links TRBV27 with TRBJ1-2; D gene uncertain. Germline V gene lookup returns CDR1 MNHEY and CDR2 SMNVEV (reference sequence). CDR3 length equals 13 residues. Trimming cost V 6 bases and J 4 bases, with 12 bases left between them. This CDR3 reads CASRSPASYGYTF. CDR3 DNA sequence: TGTGCCAGCAGGTCCCCCGCCAGCTATGGCTACACCTTC.

The count of this clone is one. The rearrangement joins TRBV2 to TRBJ2-3, with D tentatively TRBD2 (7 bases). The germline gives CDR1 SNHLY, CDR2 FYNNEI. With 2 bases removed from V and 6 bases from J, the gap between germline ends came to 15 bases. The CDR3 spans 15 residues. CDR3 DNA sequence: TGTGCCAGCAGTGAACTCGGGGGCGGGGGTGATACGCAGTATTTT. Amino acid sequence: CASSELGGGGDTQYF. The entire variable domain, with the rest obtained from reference TRBV2 and TRBJ2-3, is as follows: EPEVTQTPSHQVTQMGQEVILRCVPISNHLYFYWYRQILGQKVEFLVSFYNNEISEKSEIFDDQFSVERPDGSNFTLKIRSTKLEDSAMYFCASSELGGGGDTQYFGPGTRLTVL.

The V and J genes are TRBV6-5 and TRBJ1-5; possibly TRBD1 for D (6 bases). The ends were cut back, 10 bases at V and 4 bases at J, with 11 bases in the middle. Germline loops: CDR1 MNHEY, CDR2 SVGAGI. This CDR3 has 12 amino acids. Here the CDR3 DNA reads TGTGCCATCCACAGGGCTAATCAGCCCCAGCATTTT. Amino acids: CAIHRANQPQHF.

The chain has TRBV19 and TRBJ1-6; D is unresolved. CDR3 length: 13 amino acids. Per germline, CDR1 LNHDA and CDR2 SQIVND (reference sequence). The ends were cut back, 5 bases at V and 7 bases at J, with 9 bases in the middle. The CDR3 protein is CASSQRVNSPLHF. The CDR3 nucleotides read TGTGCCAGTAGTCAACGGGTCAATTCACCCCTCCACTTT.

This chain connects TRBV24-1 to TRBJ2-3; 10 nucleotides line up with TRBD2. The CDR3 length is 20 residues. CDR1 KGHDR and CDR2 SFDVKD come from the germline V gene. The V segment lost 2 bases and the J segment 2 bases; nucleotides outside the gene matches: 15. CDR3 amino acids: CATSDSGRAGGRGYTDTQYF. The DNA of the CDR3 is TGTGCCACCAGTGATTCAGGGCGAGCGGGAGGGAGGGGATACACAGATACGCAGTATTTT.

This clone was counted once. The gene calls are TRBV5-1 and TRBJ2-1; TRBD2 matches at 8 bases. Per the germline V gene, CDR1 is SGHRS and CDR2 is YFSETQ. V was pared by 4 bases and J by 8 bases, with 14 bases of the junction left unmatched. CDR3 length equals 16 residues. CDR3 in amino acids: CASSPAVTGGPDEQFF. Here the CDR3 DNA reads TGCGCCAGCAGCCCAGCCGTGACGGGAGGGCCCGATGAGCAGTTCTTC.

Here the CDR3 reads CASSFGNSYEQYV. In nucleotides, the CDR3 is TGTGCCAGCAGTTTCGGGAACTCCTACGAGCAGTACGTC. This chain connects TRBV12-3 or TRBV12-4 to TRBJ2-7; TRBD2 might be the D (5 bases). This CDR3 has 13 amino acids. The V gene lost 3 bases and the J gene lost 0 bases, with 6 bases spanning the gap.